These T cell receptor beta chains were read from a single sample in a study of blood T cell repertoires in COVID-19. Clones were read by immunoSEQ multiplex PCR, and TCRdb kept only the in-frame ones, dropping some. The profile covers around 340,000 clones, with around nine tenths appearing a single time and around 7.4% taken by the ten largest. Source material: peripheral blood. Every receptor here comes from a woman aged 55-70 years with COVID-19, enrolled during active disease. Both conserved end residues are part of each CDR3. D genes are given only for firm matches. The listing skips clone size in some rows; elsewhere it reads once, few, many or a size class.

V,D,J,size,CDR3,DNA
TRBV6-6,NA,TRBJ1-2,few,CASTPQDTYPYGYTF,TGTGCCAGCACTCCTCAGGACACCTACCCCTATGGCTACACCTTC
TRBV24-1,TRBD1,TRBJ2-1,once,CATSDSGTGSLGEQFF,TGTGCCACCAGTGATTCCGGGACAGGGAGTTTGGGTGAGCAGTTCTTC
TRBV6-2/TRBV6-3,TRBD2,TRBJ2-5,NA,CASSYSGGASETQYF,TGTGCCAGCAGTTATAGCGGGGGGGCCTCAGAGACCCAGTACTTC
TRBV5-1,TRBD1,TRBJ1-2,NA,CASSLFGTGGGYTF,TGCGCCAGCAGCTTGTTCGGGACAGGGGGTGGCTACACCTTC
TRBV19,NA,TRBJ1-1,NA,CASTLGGARTEAFF,TGTGCCAGTACCCTGGGGGGGGCTCGAACTGAAGCTTTCTTT
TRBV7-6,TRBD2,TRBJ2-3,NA,CASSLALVRLTSLSGDTQYF,TGTGCCAGCAGCTTAGCGCTTGTGAGGCTGACTAGCCTCTCGGGGGATACGCAGTATTTT
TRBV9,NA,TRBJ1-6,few,CASSLSGDNSPLHF,TGTGCCAGCAGTCTGTCAGGCGATAATTCACCCCTCCACTTT
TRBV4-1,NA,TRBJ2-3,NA,CASSQDLPRIGQYF,TGCGCCAGCAGCCAAGACCTCCCCAGGATCGGGCAGTATTTT
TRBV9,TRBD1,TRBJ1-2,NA,CASSSGDRLGGYTF,TGTGCCAGCAGCTCTGGGGACAGGCTGGGGGGCTACACCTTC
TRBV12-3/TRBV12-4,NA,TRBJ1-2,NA,CASSLGQNYGYTF,TGTGCCAGCAGTTTAGGACAGAACTATGGCTACACCTTC
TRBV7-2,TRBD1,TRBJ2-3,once,CASSSRRGQADTQYF,TGTGCCAGCAGTTCCCGAAGGGGGCAGGCAGATACGCAGTATTTT
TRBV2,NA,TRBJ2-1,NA,CASNRVYNEQFF,TGTGCCAGCAACAGGGTATACAATGAGCAGTTCTTC
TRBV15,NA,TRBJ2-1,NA,CATSRDRGSGGEQFF,TGTGCCACCAGCAGAGATCGGGGTTCCGGCGGTGAGCAGTTCTTC
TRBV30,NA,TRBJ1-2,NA,CAWTGGGSGYTF,TGTGCCTGGACCGGGGGGGGGTCTGGCTACACCTTC
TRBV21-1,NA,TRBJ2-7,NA,CASSKGPGTVTYEQYF,TGTGCCAGCAGCAAGGGTCCCGGGACAGTGACTTACGAGCAGTACTTC
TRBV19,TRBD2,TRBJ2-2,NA,CASSISGLATGELFF,TGTGCCAGTAGTATTTCGGGACTAGCAACCGGGGAGCTGTTTTTT
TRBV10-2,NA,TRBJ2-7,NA,CASSDDRFPYEQYF,TGCGCCAGCAGTGACGACAGGTTCCCCTACGAGCAGTACTTC
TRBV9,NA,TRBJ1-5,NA,CASSVSSSYQPQHF,TGTGCCAGCAGCGTTTCCAGTTCCTATCAGCCCCAGCATTTT
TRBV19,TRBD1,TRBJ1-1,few,CASSSIVDRGNTEAFF,TGTGCCAGTAGTAGTATCGTGGACAGGGGCAACACTGAAGCTTTCTTT
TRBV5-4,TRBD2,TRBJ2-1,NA,CASIPLAGTFNEQFF,TGTGCCAGCATCCCCTTAGCGGGGACTTTTAATGAGCAGTTCTTC
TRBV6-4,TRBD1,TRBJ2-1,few,CASSDQGGEEQFF,TGTGCCAGCAGTGACCAAGGGGGCGAGGAGCAGTTCTTC
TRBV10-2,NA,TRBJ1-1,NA,CASSGQARTPEAFF,TGCGCCAGCAGTGGACAGGCCCGGACCCCTGAAGCTTTCTTT
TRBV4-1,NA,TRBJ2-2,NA,CASSQTLGQNTGELFF,TGCGCCAGCAGCCAGACCCTTGGACAGAACACCGGGGAGCTGTTTTTT
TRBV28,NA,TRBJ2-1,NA,CASSVTPTVYNEQFF,TGTGCCAGCAGCGTCACGCCAACAGTTTACAATGAGCAGTTCTTC
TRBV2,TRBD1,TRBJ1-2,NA,CASTAGTAFHYGYTF,TGTGCCAGCACCGCCGGGACAGCATTCCACTATGGCTACACCTTC
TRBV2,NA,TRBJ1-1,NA,CASSDASMNTEAFF,TGTGCCAGCAGTGATGCATCTATGAACACTGAAGCTTTCTTT
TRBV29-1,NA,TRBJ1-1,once,CSPDSGTEAFF,TGCAGCCCTGATTCGGGGACTGAAGCTTTCTTT
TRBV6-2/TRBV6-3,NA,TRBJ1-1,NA,CASSYRGNTEAFF,TGTGCCAGCAGTTACCGAGGGAACACTGAAGCTTTCTTT
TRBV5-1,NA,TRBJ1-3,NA,CASSLGAILSGNTIYF,TGCGCCAGCAGCTTGGGGGCCATCCTCTCTGGAAACACCATATATTTT
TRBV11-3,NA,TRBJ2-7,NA,CASSLRALQGSVYEQYF,TGTGCCAGCAGCTTAAGGGCATTGCAGGGTTCCGTCTACGAGCAGTACTTC
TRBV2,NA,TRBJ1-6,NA,CAKENRILNSPLHF,TGTGCCAAAGAGAACAGGATTTTGAATTCACCCCTCCACTTT
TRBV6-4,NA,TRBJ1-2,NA,CASSEGGGYGYTF,TGTGCCAGCAGTGAGGGGGGAGGGTATGGCTACACCTTC
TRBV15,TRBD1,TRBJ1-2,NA,CATSRGGTGGDYGYTF,TGTGCCACCAGCAGAGGCGGGACAGGGGGCGACTATGGCTACACCTTC
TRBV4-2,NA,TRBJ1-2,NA,CASSQVGDNYGYTF,TGTGCCAGCAGCCAAGTCGGGGATAACTATGGCTACACCTTC
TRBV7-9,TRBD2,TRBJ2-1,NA,CASSPGLAGAGNEQFF,TGTGCCAGCAGTCCCGGACTAGCGGGGGCCGGGAATGAGCAGTTCTTC
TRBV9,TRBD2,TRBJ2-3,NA,CASSVSGGGFRTDTQYF,TGTGCCAGCAGCGTTAGCGGGGGGGGTTTTCGCACAGATACGCAGTATTTT
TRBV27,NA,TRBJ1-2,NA,CASSSTIYNYGYTF,TGTGCCAGCAGTTCCACAATATATAACTATGGCTACACCTTC
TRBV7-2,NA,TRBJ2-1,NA,CASSLYGAYNEQFF,TGTGCCAGCAGCTTATACGGAGCCTACAATGAGCAGTTCTTC
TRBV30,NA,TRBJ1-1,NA,CAVQPNTEAFF,TGTGCCGTACAGCCAAACACTGAAGCTTTCTTT